The subject of this entry is one T cell receptor beta chain. Many counts were recorded for this clonotype. Its target antigen remains unknown. The record has no base qualities; no much larger clone is one base away. Trimming leaves V shorter by 3 bases and J shorter by 13 bases, with the junction holding 9 bases beyond the gene matches. The CDR3 measures 13 amino acids from cysteine to phenylalanine. Only the CDR3 DNA stays, 39 bases, in frame from base 1. The germline V gene supplies CDR1 LGHNA and CDR2 YSLEER. The sample originates from a study of T-cell memory formation after mild COVID-19 (dated by TCRdb to the early 2020s). At the level of the whole study: TCR sequence clusters from the two donors were largely donor specific. Longitudinal TCRalpha and TCRbeta repertoire sequencing tracked T-cell clones expanding and contracting after mild COVID-19 in a couple of donors. The cohort was made up of two young adult volunteers, one female and one male, who were previously healthy. What the authors observed across the whole study: The study covered only a couple of mild cases, and larger cohorts including severe cases with pre-infection samples were considered necessary. The second-wave clones that peaked on day 37 were not confirmed to be SARS-CoV-2 specific. Some responding clones were found in pre-infection memory, which suggests that pre-existing cross-reactive memory T cells took part in the SARS-CoV-2 response. Clones contracting from day 15 to 85 had balanced CD4/CD8 phenotypes, while a second wave expanding from day 15 to 37 was biased towards CD4+. Contracting CD4+ clones turned up mainly in the CM and EM memory subsets, whereas EMRA was where CD8+ clones were enriched.

PBMCs were isolated by Ficoll-Paque density gradient centrifugation. Sequenced using an Illumina NovaSeq 6000. TCRalpha and TCRbeta cDNA libraries were constructed by 5'RACE with constant-segment primers, with sample barcodes and unique molecular identifiers being introduced. RNA was extracted from every sample with Trizol reagent. Amplification of the libraries took two PCR steps, and the second step added a second sample barcode plus Illumina TruSeq adapters. The libraries were sequenced on an Illumina NovaSeq using 2 x 150 bp paired-end reads. The study's own analysis went as follows. With migec v1.2.7, reads were demultiplexed and then collapsed into UMI-guided consensus sequences. Using mixcr v2.1.11, UMI consensuses were aligned to TRA and TRB V and J templates and then assembled into clonotypes. A clonotype was counted as expanded or contracted only when both edgeR and NoisET called the clonotype significant, with the noise models trained on biological replicates. edgeR calls used a false discovery rate-adjusted p below 0.01 and a log2 fold-change threshold of 1. As an exploratory analysis of dynamics, PCA with hierarchical clustering was applied to max-normalized trajectories of the 1000 most abundant clonotypes. The CD4 or CD8 phenotype of responding clones was assigned using the separately sequenced CD4+ and CD8+ repertoires. The public sequencing data were trimmed at Q25 with fastp and processed into clonotypes with MiXCR by TCRdb, which kept only in-frame beta chains. Rows with a matching CDR3 protein are joined into one entry that keeps the most common DNA and genes. TCRdb's processing, not the authors', yielded these V and J calls. The sample table contains around 300,000 distinct CDR3 sequences; only one count was recorded for 12% to 15% of them. Of the sample, about a fifth is held by the ten largest clones.

Recombination linked TRBV4-3 to TRBJ2-4; the junction holds 7 bases that match TRBD2. This clonotype was sampled from a man between 18 and 35 years old who had mild COVID-19 (a few samples of this study predate the infection). The sample titles of this study are shuffled in the database, so cell type and time point are left out; the donor was told from shared clones. Sequenced input: PBMCs or a T cell subset sorted from them (not recorded which). CDR3 reads: CASSQDFGGTQYF. The DNA sequence reads TGCGCCAGCAGCCAGGACTTCGGGGGGACGCAGTACTTC.